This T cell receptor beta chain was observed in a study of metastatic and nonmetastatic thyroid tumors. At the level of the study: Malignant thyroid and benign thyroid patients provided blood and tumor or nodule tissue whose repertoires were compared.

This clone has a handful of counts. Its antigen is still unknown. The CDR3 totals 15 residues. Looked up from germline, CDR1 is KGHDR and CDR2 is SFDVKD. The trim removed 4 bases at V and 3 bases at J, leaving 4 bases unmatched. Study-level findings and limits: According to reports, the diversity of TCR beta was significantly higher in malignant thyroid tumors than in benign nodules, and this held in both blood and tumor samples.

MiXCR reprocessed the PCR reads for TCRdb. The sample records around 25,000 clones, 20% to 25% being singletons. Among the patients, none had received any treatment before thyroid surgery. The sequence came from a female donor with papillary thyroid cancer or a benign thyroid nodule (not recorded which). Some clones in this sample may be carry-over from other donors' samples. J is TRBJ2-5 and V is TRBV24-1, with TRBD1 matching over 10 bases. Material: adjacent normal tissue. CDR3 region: CATSDSGTGEETQYF. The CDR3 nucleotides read TGTGCCACCAGTGACTCCGGGACAGGGGAAGAGACCCAGTACTTC.